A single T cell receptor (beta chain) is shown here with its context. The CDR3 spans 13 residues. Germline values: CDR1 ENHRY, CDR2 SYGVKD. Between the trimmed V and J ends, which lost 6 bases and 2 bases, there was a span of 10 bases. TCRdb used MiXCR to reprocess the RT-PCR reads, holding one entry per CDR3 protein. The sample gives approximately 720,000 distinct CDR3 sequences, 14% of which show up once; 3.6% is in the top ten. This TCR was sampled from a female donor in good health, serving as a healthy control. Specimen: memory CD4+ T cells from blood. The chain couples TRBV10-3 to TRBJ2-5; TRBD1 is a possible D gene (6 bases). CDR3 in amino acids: CAISSTGQETQYF. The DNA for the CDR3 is TGTGCCATCAGCTCCACAGGGCAAGAGACCCAGTACTTC.